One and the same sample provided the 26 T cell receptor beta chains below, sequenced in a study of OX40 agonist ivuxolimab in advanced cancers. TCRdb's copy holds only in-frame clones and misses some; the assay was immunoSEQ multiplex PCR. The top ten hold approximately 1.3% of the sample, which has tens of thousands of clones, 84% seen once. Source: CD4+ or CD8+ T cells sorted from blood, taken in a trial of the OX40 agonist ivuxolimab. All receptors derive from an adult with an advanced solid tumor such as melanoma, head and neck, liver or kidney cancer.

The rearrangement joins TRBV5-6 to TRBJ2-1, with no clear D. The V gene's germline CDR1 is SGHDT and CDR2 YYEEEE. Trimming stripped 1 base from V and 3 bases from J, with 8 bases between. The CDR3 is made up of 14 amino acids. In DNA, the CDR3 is TGTGCCAGCAGCTTGCTGAAGGGCTACAATGAGCAGTTCTTC. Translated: CASSLLKGYNEQFF.

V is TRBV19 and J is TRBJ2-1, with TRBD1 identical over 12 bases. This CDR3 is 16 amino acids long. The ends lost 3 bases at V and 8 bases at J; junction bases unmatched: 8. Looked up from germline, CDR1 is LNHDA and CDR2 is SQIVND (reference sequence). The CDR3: CASSISAGTGGHEQFF. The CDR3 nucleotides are TGTGCCAGTAGTATCTCGGCTGGGACAGGGGGCCATGAGCAGTTCTTC.

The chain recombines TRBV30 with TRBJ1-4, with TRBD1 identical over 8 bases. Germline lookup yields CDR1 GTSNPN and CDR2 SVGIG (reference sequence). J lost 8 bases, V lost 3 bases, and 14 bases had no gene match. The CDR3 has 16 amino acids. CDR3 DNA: TGTGCCTGGAGCCCCCGGGCGCGGACAGGGATGGAAAAACTGTTTTTT. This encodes CAWSPRARTGMEKLFF.

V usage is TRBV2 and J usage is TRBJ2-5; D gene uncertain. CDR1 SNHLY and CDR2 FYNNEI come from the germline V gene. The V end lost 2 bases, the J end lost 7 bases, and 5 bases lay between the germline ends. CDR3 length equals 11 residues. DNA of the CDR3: TGTGCCAGCAGTGAACAGGCGACCCAGTACTTC. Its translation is CASSEQATQYF.

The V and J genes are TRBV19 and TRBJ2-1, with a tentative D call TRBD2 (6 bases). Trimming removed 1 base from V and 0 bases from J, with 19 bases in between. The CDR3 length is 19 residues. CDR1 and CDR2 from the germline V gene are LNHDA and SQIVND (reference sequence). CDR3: CASSIVSAGYPSSYNEQFF. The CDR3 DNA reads TGTGCCAGTAGTATAGTCTCAGCGGGCTACCCGTCCTCCTACAATGAGCAGTTCTTC.

The CDR3 reads CASTPTPTGANTEAFF. The CDR3 nucleotides are TGCGCCAGCACCCCTACCCCCACAGGTGCGAACACTGAAGCTTTCTTT. The genes are TRBV5-1 and TRBJ1-1; tentative D call: TRBD1 (5 bases). From germline, CDR1 is SGHRS and CDR2 YFSETQ. V lost 6 bases, J lost 1 base, and 19 bases lay in between. This CDR3 is 16 amino acids long. Variable domain in full (rest from reference TRBV5-1 and TRBJ1-1): KAGVTQTPRYLIKTRGQQVTLSCSPISGHRSVSWYQQTPGQGLQFLFEYFSETQRNKGNFPGRFSGRQFSNSRSEMNVSTLELGDSALYLCASTPTPTGANTEAFFGQGTRLTVV.

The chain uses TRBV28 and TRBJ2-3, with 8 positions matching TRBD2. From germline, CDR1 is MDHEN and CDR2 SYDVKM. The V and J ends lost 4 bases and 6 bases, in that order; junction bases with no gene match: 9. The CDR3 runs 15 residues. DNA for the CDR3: TGTGCCAGCAGTTCACTAGGGAGCGGGGGTGATACGCAGTATTTT. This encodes CASSSLGSGGDTQYF.

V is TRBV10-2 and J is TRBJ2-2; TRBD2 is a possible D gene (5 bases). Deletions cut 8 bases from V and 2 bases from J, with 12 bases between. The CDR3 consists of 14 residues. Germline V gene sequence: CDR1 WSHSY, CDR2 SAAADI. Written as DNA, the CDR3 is TGCGCCAGCTTAGGCGGGTTAAACACCGGGGAGCTGTTTTTT. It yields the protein CASLGGLNTGELFF.

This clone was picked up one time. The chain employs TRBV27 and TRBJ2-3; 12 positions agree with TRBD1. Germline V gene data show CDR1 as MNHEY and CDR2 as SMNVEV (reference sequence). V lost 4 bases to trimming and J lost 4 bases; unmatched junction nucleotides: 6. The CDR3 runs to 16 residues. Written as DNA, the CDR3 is TGTGCCAGCAGTTCCCGGGACAGGGGGCCCTCAGATACGCAGTATTTT. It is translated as CASSSRDRGPSDTQYF.

The CDR3 DNA reads TGTGCCGGGCGTGACCGGGAAGGGGGCTACACCTTC. This sequence encodes CAGRDREGGYTF. The chain has TRBV6-5 and TRBJ1-2; the D is unclear. CDR3 size: 12 residues. CDR1 MNHEY and CDR2 SVGAGI come from the germline V gene. The V gene lost 11 bases and the J gene lost 8 bases, with 18 bases spanning the gap.

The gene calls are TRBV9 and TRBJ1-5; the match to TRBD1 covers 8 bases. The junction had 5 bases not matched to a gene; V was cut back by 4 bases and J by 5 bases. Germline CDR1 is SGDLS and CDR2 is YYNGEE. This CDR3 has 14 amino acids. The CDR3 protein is CASSPGGSYQPQHF. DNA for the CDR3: TGTGCCAGCAGCCCAGGGGGCAGCTATCAGCCCCAGCATTTT.

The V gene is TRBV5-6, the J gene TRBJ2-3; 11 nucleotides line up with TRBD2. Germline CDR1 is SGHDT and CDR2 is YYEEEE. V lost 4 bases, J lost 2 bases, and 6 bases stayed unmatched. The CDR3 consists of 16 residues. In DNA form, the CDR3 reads TGTGCCAGCAGCCTGACTAGCGGGGCCCCCACAGATACGCAGTATTTT. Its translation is CASSLTSGAPTDTQYF.

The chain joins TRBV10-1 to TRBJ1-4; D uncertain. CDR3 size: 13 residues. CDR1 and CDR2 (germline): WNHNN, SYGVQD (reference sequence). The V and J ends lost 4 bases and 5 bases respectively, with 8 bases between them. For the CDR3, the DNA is TGCGCCAGCAGTGCCAGCGGGAATGAAAAACTGTTTTTT. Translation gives CASSASGNEKLFF.

CDR3 sequence: CASSWDRANYGYTF. The CDR3 DNA follows: TGCGCCAGCAGCTGGGACAGAGCTAACTATGGCTACACCTTC. The chain uses TRBV5-1 and TRBJ1-2, with TRBD1 identical over 7 bases. Trimming cost V 3 bases and J 0 bases; bases outside gene matches: 2. The CDR3 has 14 amino acids. CDR1 is SGHRS and CDR2 is YFSETQ in the germline V gene.

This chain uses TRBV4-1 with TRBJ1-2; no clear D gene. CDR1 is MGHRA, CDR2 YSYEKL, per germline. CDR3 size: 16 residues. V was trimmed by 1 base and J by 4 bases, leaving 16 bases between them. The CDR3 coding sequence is TGCGCCAGCAGCCAAGTAGGAGGTCGTTTTGGCTATGGCTACACCTTC. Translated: CASSQVGGRFGYGYTF.

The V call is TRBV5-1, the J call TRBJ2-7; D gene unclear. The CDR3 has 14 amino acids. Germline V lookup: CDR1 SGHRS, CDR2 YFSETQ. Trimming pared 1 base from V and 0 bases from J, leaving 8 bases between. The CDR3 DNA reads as TGCGCCAGCAGCTTGAATTCGGGCTCCTACGAGCAGTACTTC. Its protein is CASSLNSGSYEQYF.

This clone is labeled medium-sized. The CDR3: CASSQGEKLFF. The CDR3 DNA reads as TGTGCCAGCAGTCAGGGTGAAAAACTGTTTTTT. The chain carries TRBV5-4 and TRBJ1-4; D is perhaps TRBD1 (5 bases). The CDR3 covers 11 residues. CDR1 SGHNT and CDR2 YYREEE come from the germline V gene (reference sequence). The V gene lost 5 bases and the J gene lost 7 bases, with 6 bases spanning the gap.

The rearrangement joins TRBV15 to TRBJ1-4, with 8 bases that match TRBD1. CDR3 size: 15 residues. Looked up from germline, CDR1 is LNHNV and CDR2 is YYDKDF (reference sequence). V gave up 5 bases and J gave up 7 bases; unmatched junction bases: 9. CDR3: CATSLDRERGEKLFF. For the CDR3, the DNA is TGTGCCACCAGCTTGGACAGGGAACGGGGTGAAAAACTGTTTTTT. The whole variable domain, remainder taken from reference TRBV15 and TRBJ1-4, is DAMVIQNPRYQVTQFGKPVTLSCSQTLNHNVMYWYQQKSSQAPKLLFHYYDKDFNNEADTPDNFQSRRPNTSFCFLDIRSPGLGDTAMYLCATSLDRERGEKLFFGSGTQLSVL.

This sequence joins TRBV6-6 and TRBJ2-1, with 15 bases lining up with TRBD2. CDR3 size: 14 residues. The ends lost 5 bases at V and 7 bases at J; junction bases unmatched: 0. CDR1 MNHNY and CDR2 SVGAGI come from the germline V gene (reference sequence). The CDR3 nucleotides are TGTGCCAGCAGTGGGACTAGCGGGAGGAATGAGCAGTTCTTC. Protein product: CASSGTSGRNEQFF.

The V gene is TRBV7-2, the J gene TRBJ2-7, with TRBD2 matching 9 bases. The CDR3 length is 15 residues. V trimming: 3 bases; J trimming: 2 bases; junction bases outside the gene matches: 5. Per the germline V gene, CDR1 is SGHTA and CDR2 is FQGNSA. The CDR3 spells CASSFLAGPPYEQYF. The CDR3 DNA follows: TGTGCCAGCAGCTTTCTAGCGGGGCCCCCCTACGAGCAGTACTTC.

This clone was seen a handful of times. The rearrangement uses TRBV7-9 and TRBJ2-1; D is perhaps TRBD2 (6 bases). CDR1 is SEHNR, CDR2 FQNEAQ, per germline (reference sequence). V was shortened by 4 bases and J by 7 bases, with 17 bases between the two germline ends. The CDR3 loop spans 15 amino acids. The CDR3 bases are TGTGCCAGCAGCTCTCGGGACTTCTGGGTAAATGAGCAGTTCTTC. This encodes CASSSRDFWVNEQFF.

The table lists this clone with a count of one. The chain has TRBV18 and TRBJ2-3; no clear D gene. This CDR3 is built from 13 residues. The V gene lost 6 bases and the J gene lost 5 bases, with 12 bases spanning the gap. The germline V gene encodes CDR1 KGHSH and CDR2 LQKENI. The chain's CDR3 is CASSRDKEDTQYF. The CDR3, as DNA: TGTGCCAGCTCTCGAGATAAGGAAGATACGCAGTATTTT.

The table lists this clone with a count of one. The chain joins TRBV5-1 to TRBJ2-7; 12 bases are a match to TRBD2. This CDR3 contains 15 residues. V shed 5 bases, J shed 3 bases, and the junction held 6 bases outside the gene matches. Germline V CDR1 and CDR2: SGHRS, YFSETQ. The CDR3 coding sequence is TGCGCCAGCAGACCTCTAGCGGGAGGGAGCTACGAGCAGTACTTC. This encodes CASRPLAGGSYEQYF.

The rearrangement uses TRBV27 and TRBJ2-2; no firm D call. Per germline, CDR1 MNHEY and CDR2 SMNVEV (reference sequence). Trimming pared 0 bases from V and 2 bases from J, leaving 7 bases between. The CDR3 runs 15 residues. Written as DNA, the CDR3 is TGTGCCAGCAGTTTATCCGCAGCAAACACCGGGGAGCTGTTTTTT. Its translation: CASSLSAANTGELFF.

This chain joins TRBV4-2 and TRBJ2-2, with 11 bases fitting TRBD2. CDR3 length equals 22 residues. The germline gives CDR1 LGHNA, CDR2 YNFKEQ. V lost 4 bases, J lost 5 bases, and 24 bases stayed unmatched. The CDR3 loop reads CASSPTGAWGDLAGGPTGELFF. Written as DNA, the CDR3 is TGTGCCAGCAGCCCAACGGGAGCGTGGGGGGATTTAGCGGGAGGGCCGACCGGGGAGCTGTTTTTT.

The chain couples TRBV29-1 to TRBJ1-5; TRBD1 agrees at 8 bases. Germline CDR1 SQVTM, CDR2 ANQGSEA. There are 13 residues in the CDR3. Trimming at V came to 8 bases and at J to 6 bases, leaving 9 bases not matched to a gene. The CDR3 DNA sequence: TGCAGCTTCTCTCAGGGGGCGGGTCAGCCCCAGCATTTT. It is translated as CSFSQGAGQPQHF. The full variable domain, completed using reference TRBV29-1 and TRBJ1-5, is SAVISQKPSRDICQRGTSLTIQCQVDSQVTMMFWYRQQPGQSLTLIATANQGSEATYESGFVIDKFPISRPNLTFSTLTVSNMSPEDSSIYLCSFSQGAGQPQHFGDGTRLSIL.